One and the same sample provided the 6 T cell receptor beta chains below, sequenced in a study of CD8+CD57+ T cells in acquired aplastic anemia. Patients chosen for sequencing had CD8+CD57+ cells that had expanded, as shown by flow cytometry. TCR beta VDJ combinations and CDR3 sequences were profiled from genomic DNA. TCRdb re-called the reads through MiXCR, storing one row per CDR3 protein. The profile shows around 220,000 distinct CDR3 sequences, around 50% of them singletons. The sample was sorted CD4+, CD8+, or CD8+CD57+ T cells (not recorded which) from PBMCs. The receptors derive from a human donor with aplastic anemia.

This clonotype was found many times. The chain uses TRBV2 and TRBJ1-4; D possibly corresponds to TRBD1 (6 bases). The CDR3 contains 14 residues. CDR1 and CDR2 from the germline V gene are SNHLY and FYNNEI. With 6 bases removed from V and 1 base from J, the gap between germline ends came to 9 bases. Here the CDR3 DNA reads TGTGCCAGCAGATGGACAGAAACTAATGAAAAACTGTTTTTT. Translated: CASRWTETNEKLFF.

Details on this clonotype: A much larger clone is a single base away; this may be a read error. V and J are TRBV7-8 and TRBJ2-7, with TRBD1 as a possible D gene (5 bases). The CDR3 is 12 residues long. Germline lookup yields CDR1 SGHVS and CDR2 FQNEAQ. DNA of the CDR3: TGTGCCAGCAGCCAGGACACTTACGGGCAGTACTTC. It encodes CASSQDTYGQYF.

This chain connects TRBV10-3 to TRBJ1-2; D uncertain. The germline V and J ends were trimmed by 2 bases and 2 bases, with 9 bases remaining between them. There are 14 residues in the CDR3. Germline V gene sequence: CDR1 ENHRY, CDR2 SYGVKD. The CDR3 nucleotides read TGTGCCATCAGTGAGAGCCCAGAGAACTATGGCTACACCTTC. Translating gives CAISESPENYGYTF.

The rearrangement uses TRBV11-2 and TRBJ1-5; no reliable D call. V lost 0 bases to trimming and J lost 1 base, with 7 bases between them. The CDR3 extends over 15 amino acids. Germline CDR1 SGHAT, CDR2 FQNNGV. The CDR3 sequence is CASSLDPLSNQPQHF. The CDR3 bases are TGTGCCAGCAGCTTAGATCCCCTCAGCAATCAGCCCCAGCATTTT.

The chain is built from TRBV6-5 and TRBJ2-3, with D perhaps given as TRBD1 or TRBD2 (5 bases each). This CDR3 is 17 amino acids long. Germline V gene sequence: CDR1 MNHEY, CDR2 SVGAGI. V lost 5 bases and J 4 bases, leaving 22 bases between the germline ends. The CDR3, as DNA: TGTGCCAGCAGTGCGCTGGGTGGAGCGAGGGGCCCAGATACGCAGTATTTT. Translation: CASSALGGARGPDTQYF.

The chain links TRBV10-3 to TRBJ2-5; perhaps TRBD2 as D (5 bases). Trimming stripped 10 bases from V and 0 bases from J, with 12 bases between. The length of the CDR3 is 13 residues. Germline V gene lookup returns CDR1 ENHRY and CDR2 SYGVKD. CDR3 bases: TGTGCCAGTACCGGACTTCACCAAGAGACCCAGTACTTC. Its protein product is CASTGLHQETQYF.